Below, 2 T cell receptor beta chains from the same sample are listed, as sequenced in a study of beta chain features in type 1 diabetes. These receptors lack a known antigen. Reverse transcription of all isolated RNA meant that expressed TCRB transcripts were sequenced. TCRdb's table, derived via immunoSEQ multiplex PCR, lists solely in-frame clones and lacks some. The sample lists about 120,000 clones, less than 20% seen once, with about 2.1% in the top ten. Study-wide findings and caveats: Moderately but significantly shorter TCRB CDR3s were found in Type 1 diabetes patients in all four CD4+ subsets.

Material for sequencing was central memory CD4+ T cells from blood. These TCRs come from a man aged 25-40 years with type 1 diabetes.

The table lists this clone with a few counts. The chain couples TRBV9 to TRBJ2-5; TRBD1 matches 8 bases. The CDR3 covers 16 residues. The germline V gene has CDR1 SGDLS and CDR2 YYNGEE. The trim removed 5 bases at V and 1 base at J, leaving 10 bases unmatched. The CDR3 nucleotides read TGTGCCAGCAGTATGTCCGGGACAGGAGTCCAAGAGACCCAGTACTTC. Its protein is CASSMSGTGVQETQYF.

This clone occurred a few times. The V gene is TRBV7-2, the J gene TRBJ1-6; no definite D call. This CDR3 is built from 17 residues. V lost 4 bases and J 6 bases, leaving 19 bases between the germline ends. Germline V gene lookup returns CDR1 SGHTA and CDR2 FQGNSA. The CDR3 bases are TGTGCCAGCAGCTCCTATCTTCCTGCCGGCAGTAATTCACCCCTCCACTTT. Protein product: CASSSYLPAGSNSPLHF.